This TCR beta chain was sequenced in a study of human T cells and chemical hapten exposure. Study outcomes and limitations: Alopecia affected the donors, so their immune response may differ from healthy people's. It was expanded TCRs that formed significantly more large CDR3 similarity clusters than controls did.

TCRdb called the RACE reads again in MiXCR, with one record for every CDR3 protein. The sample includes 38,000 or so distinct CDR3 sequences, roughly 9.5% of them seen just once. This clonotype was counted many times. Its antigen is unknown. Time point of the sample: patch test 3, about 24 weeks after DPC sensitization. Treatment of the sample: therapeutic diphenylcyclopropenone sensitization with weekly scalp DPC. Unfractionated whole blood served as the source for total RNA extraction. The CDR3 length is 16 residues. Germline values: CDR1 LGHDT, CDR2 YNNKEL (reference sequence). Trimming removed 3 bases at V and 5 bases at J, with 20 bases between.

The sequenced sample was whole blood, obtained in connection with sensitization to the hapten diphenylcyclopropenone (DPC). The chain employs TRBV3-1 and TRBJ2-7, with D possibly matching TRBD1 (6 bases). The receptor was isolated from a man aged 45-65 years with alopecia areata. Some clones in this sample may be carry-over from other donors' samples. CDR3 in amino acids: CASSHPQGLGVNEQYF. The CDR3 nucleotides are TGTGCCAGCAGCCATCCACAGGGCCTCGGAGTCAACGAGCAGTACTTC.